Each of the 14 T cell receptor beta chains below was sequenced from the same sample in a study of blood T cell repertoires in COVID-19. Sequencing used immunoSEQ multiplex PCR; TCRdb keeps in-frame clones, though not all of them. The table has about 220,000 clones, roughly 81% seen once. Sequencing was done on a sample of peripheral blood. The receptors originated from a man aged 50 to 60 who had recovered from COVID-19.

The chain joins TRBV24-1 to TRBJ1-2; 7 nucleotides line up with TRBD1. Trimming at V came to 2 bases and at J to 3 bases, leaving 8 bases not matched to a gene. CDR1 is KGHDR, CDR2 SFDVKD, per germline. CDR3 length equals 16 residues. CDR3 coding DNA: TGTGCCACCAGTGATTCCGGGACAGCTTATGACTATGGCTACACCTTC. As protein: CATSDSGTAYDYGYTF.

The chain has TRBV28 and TRBJ2-7; tentatively, D is TRBD1 (6 bases). Germline V gives CDR1 MDHEN, CDR2 SYDVKM. V dropped 6 bases and J dropped 5 bases, with 14 bases sitting between them. This CDR3 spans 13 amino acids. The CDR3 sequence: CASRQQGEHEQYF. The DNA for the CDR3 is TGTGCCAGCAGACAACAGGGTGAACACGAGCAGTACTTC.

Worth noting for this clone: The sample has other DNA sequences that encode this CDR3 too. V usage is TRBV29-1 and J usage is TRBJ2-7; 8 nucleotides match TRBD1. The CDR3 extends over 11 amino acids. J lost 4 bases, V lost 6 bases, and 2 bases had no gene match. CDR1 SQVTM and CDR2 ANQGSEA come from the germline V gene. CDR3 amino acids: CSVGQAYEQYF. For the CDR3, the DNA is TGCAGCGTGGGACAGGCGTACGAGCAGTACTTC.

Here the CDR3 reads CASSLFAPIGTGTGNTIYF. For the CDR3, the DNA is TGTGCCAGCAGTTTATTCGCTCCCATCGGGACAGGGACTGGAAACACCATATATTTT. The genes are TRBV27 and TRBJ1-3, with 9 bases identical to TRBD1. V lost 1 base and J lost 2; bases outside the gene matches: 12. CDR3 length: 19 residues. The germline gives CDR1 MNHEY, CDR2 SMNVEV (reference sequence).

This clone is a singleton in its sample. CDR3 amino acids: CASSLASGSTDTQYF. Written as DNA, the CDR3 is TGTGCCAGCAGCTTAGCCAGCGGGAGCACAGATACGCAGTATTTT. This chain uses TRBV7-7 with TRBJ2-3, with a tentative D call TRBD2 (6 bases). Trimming cost V 0 bases and J 0 bases, with 7 bases left between them. The CDR3 length is 15 residues. Germline loops: CDR1 SSHAT, CDR2 FNYEAQ (reference sequence).

The chain joins TRBV2 to TRBJ2-2; D may be TRBD1 (5 bases). CDR3 length equals 16 residues. V shed 1 base and J shed 1 base, with 10 bases lying between them. CDR1 and CDR2 (germline): SNHLY, FYNNEI. The CDR3, as DNA: TGTGCCAGCAGTGAAGGTGATAGGGGGAACACCGGGGAGCTGTTTTTT. Residues: CASSEGDRGNTGELFF.

V usage is TRBV11-3 and J usage is TRBJ2-1; D gene ambiguous. V was shortened by 1 base and J by 2 bases, with 9 bases between the two germline ends. Germline CDR1 SGHNT, CDR2 YENEEA. The CDR3 contains 15 residues. CDR3 nucleotide sequence: TGTGCCAGCAGCTTAGCGAGCATGGCCTACAATGAGCAGTTCTTC. Protein: CASSLASMAYNEQFF.

The J gene is TRBJ2-7, the V gene TRBV9; D is perhaps TRBD1 (5 bases). The V and J ends lost 4 bases and 7 bases respectively, with 15 bases between them. Germline V lookup: CDR1 SGDLS, CDR2 YYNGEE. The length of the CDR3 is 13 residues. DNA for the CDR3: TGTGCCAGCAGCCCTTCCCTTAGGGGTGAGCAGTACTTC. Amino acids: CASSPSLRGEQYF.

The chain links TRBV10-2 to TRBJ2-2, with 8 nucleotides matching TRBD2. After removal of 10 bases from V and 5 bases from J, the junction contained 9 bases not matched to a gene. CDR1 is WSHSY and CDR2 is SAAADI in the germline V gene. The CDR3 consists of 14 residues. The CDR3 here is CATPSGSGTGELFF. The CDR3 DNA reads as TGCGCCACCCCGAGCGGGAGTGGAACCGGGGAGCTGTTTTTT.

This chain connects TRBV30 to TRBJ1-5, with D possibly being TRBD1 (6 bases). Trimming removed 0 bases at V and 3 bases at J, with 9 bases between. Germline CDR1 GTSNPN, CDR2 SVGIG (reference sequence). The length of the CDR3 is 14 residues. The CDR3 protein is CAWSVGAINQPQHF. The CDR3 nucleotides read TGTGCCTGGAGTGTGGGGGCAATCAATCAGCCCCAGCATTTT.

V usage is TRBV28 and J usage is TRBJ1-4; 7 bases are a match to TRBD1. This CDR3 region has 15 residues. Germline V lookup: CDR1 MDHEN, CDR2 SYDVKM. Germline trimming cut 3 bases from V and 7 bases from J; bases unmatched to any gene: 8. CDR3 nucleotides: TGTGCCAGCAGTTTTATGACAGGGAGGAGTGAAAAACTGTTTTTT. As protein: CASSFMTGRSEKLFF.

The chain couples TRBV27 to TRBJ1-4; D gene uncertain. V shed 2 bases and J shed 5 bases, with 9 bases lying between them. This CDR3 contains 14 residues. Germline V gives CDR1 MNHEY, CDR2 SMNVEV (reference sequence). In nucleotides, the CDR3 is TGTGCCAGCAGTTTAAGTCTGGAGAATGAAAAACTGTTTTTT. Translated: CASSLSLENEKLFF.

The chain joins TRBV18 to TRBJ1-5, with D tentatively TRBD1 (5 bases). Germline V gene lookup returns CDR1 KGHSH and CDR2 LQKENI. V dropped 6 bases and J dropped 6 bases, with 18 bases sitting between them. This CDR3 has 15 residues. CDR3 protein: CASSLDGGGIQPQHF. CDR3 DNA: TGTGCCAGCTCCCTTGACGGGGGGGGAATTCAGCCCCAGCATTTT.

Details on this clone: At the DNA level, this CDR3 is encoded by other sequences in the same sample as well. The chain employs TRBV28 and TRBJ1-4; D gene ambiguous. CDR3 length: 15 amino acids. V shed 1 base and J shed 5 bases, with 11 bases lying between them. Looked up from germline, CDR1 is MDHEN and CDR2 is SYDVKM. CDR3 region: CASSLFRGTNEKLFF. The CDR3 nucleotides read TGTGCCAGCAGTTTATTCCGGGGAACAAATGAAAAACTGTTTTTT.